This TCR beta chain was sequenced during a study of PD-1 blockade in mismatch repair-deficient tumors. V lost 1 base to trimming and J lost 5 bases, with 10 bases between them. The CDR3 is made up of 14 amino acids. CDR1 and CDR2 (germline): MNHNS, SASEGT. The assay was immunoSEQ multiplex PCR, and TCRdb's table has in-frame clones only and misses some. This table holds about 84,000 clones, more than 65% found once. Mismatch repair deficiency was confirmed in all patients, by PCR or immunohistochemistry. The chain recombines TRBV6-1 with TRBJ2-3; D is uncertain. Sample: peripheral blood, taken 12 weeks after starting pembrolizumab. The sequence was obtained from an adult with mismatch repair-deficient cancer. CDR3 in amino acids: CASSEGPGQDTQYF. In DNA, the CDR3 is TGTGCCAGCAGTGAAGGCCCGGGCCAAGATACGCAGTATTTT.